This is a list of T cell receptor beta chains from one sample in a study of blood T cell repertoires in COVID-19. Measured with immunoSEQ multiplex PCR; TCRdb has only the in-frame clones, and not every one. This table holds over 200,000 clones, 85% to 90% found once. Sequenced input: peripheral blood. The receptors come from a man aged 25-45 years with COVID-19, enrolled during active disease. The conserved cysteine and the conserved F or W are not part of the CDR3 here.

TRBJ2-7,TRBV19,ASSITGVNYEQY
TRBJ2-2,TRBV12-3/TRBV12-4,ASSLGAGGELF
TRBJ1-5,TRBV5-1,ASSLGAGEPQH
TRBJ2-7,TRBV3-1/TRBV3-2,ASSPGIPYEQY
TRBJ2-5,TRBV4-2,ASRGGGVETQY
TRBJ2-2,TRBV7-3,ASSPRTSGRTGELF
TRBJ1-2,TRBV11-2,ASSLETGAHT
TRBJ1-3,TRBV4-2,ASSLYRDRDGNTIY
TRBJ2-2,TRBV18,ASSDRMNTGELF
TRBJ2-7,TRBV5-1,ASQGQGVVYEQY
TRBJ2-2,TRBV7-9,ASTGNSGAGAGELF
TRBJ2-1,TRBV13,ASSPYSAVANEQF
TRBJ1-5,TRBV15,ATSRDFEQPQH
TRBJ1-2,TRBV4-3,ASSQVGGDGYT
TRBJ1-6,TRBV7-2,ASNGQPGISPLH
TRBJ1-6,TRBV19,ASRSTGGNSPLH
TRBJ1-3,TRBV4-2,ASSPQGPGNTIY
TRBJ1-4,TRBV18,ASSPGTGYEKLF
TRBJ1-2,TRBV28,ASSLLGQTFYGYT
TRBJ1-5,TRBV7-9,ASSLDAGWGSNQPQH
TRBJ2-7,TRBV27,ASSFGGGPNEQY
TRBJ1-6,TRBV18,ATSQGYNSPLH
TRBJ2-7,TRBV15,ATSAIAGSSYEQY
TRBJ2-7,TRBV5-1,ASSLGDSLAYEQY
TRBJ2-7,TRBV7-8,ASSLSLLVYHEQY
TRBJ1-1,TRBV18,ASSPSTGGFTEAF
TRBJ1-2,TRBV28,ASSLPDLVTDSLYGYT
TRBJ1-5,TRBV7-2,ASSSQGNQPQH
TRBJ1-5,TRBV6-6,ATGGSVTNQPQH
TRBJ1-2,TRBV24-1,ATDDPGYGYT
TRBJ1-2,TRBV5-1,ASSLGQVNYGYT
TRBJ2-7,TRBV28,ASRRHGTSGSYEQY
TRBJ1-2,TRBV27,ASSLSGRGDYGYT
TRBJ1-3,TRBV28,ASSTTGDGNTIY
TRBJ1-1,TRBV6-5,ASRPKNRGVAF
TRBJ1-1,TRBV5-8,ASSLGGVGTEAF
TRBJ1-5,TRBV4-3,ASSQDNLRGLSNQPQH
TRBJ2-7,TRBV28,ASRWTGAYEQY
TRBJ1-2,TRBV6-6,ASSYFTGDYGYT
TRBJ2-1,TRBV7-3,ASSYVGGTRSYNEQF